This entry describes one TCR beta chain. This clone was seen just once. Its antigen target is currently unknown. No base-level quality is on record; no much larger clone is a single base apart. Enrolling through a virtual design, the prospective study's participants ranged in age from roughly 18 to 95 years and lived across roughly 23 United States geographic areas. In the prospective study, participants were assigned to cohorts based on the clinical history participants reported in a screening survey and a study questionnaire. Recovered participants in ImmuneRACE Cohort 3 were defined by two consecutive negative NP/OP PCR tests, clearance by a healthcare professional, or resolution of symptoms. In the prospective study, whole blood, serum and a nasopharyngeal or oropharyngeal swab were collected from each participant by mobile phlebotomists. Additional blood draws and questionnaires over a 2-month period could optionally be provided by prospective study participants. Before DNA extraction, prospective study blood samples were shipped either frozen or at room temperature.

This specimen belongs to a study of blood T cell repertoires in COVID-19 (TCRdb year 2020). General notes on the study: Samples covering the acute and convalescent phases of COVID-19 were provided by collaborators in the United States, Italy and Spain. Subjects who had been exposed to COVID-19, were actively infected with it, or had recovered from it provided the deeply sampled blood TCRbeta repertoires that made up the dataset. The prospective study material was composed of cDNA or gDNA derived from T cells, B-cell-depleted T cells, or PBMCs. Where available, HLA class I and class II types were taken from metadata supplied by the sample provider and were not determined by assay-based typing. The sample metadata nearly always contained a de-identified subject ID, COVID-19 status, age in years and sex. The samples were drawn from the first 160 participants of the ongoing ImmuneRACE study and from more than 1,000 subjects provided by 6 global collaborators. The repertoires were released in a freely available public database meant as a resource for research on the immune response to SARS-CoV-2.

TCRbeta CDR3 regions were amplified from genomic DNA by means of the immunoSEQ Assay, a bias-controlled multiplex PCR. The study's own analysis went as follows. Nucleated cell counts per sample were estimated from amplification of reference gene primers within the assay. To quantify the absolute abundance of each unique TCRbeta CDR3 rearrangement, sequence reads were collapsed and filtered. Productive Simpson clonality was computed per sample as the square root of Simpson's diversity index over productive rearrangements. In its TCRdb copy, this immuneACCESS table keeps in-frame sequences only and misses some clones. Where compared with another copy, unresolved V genes explain less than half of these, and the others have no known cause. D and trimming come from the DNA, and the V and J calls and clone size come from that table. Present in this sample are 200,000 to 250,000 clones, 70% to 90% of which were seen just once. Approximately 10% of the sample belongs to the ten largest clones.

What the work shows at the level of the full study, not this receptor alone: How much clinical and demographic metadata was included differed by source and by participant, and the metadata was provided uncurated.

Its CDR3 holds 19 amino acids, cysteine through phenylalanine. The CDR3 DNA has 57 bases and is translated from base 1. Via the germline V gene (reference sequence), CDR1 is SGHKS and CDR2 YYEKEE. Trimming removed 2 bases from V and 6 bases from J; the gene matches leave 19 bases unexplained. This clonotype was obtained from a man under 40 who had recovered from COVID-19. The sequencing sample was made of PBMCs or T cells enriched from blood (not recorded which). The chain is made from TRBV5-5 and TRBJ2-2, and TRBD2 matches 7 of the central bases. The bases are TGTGCCAGCAGCTTTGAGGATCGGGAGGTTTTAATTGGGGCCGGGGAGCTGTTTTTT. It translates to CASSFEDREVLIGAGELFF. The CDR3, completed at both ends by the reference TRBV5-5 and TRBJ2-2 genes, gives the full variable domain DAGVTQSPTHLIKTRGQQVTLRCSPISGHKSVSWYQQVLGQGPQFIFQYYEKEERGRGNFPDRFSARQFPNYSSELNVNALLLGDSALYLCASSFEDREVLIGAGELFFGEGSRLTVL.